Each of the 21 T cell receptor beta chains below was sequenced from the same sample in a study of shared clonotypes between healthy human individuals. Some clones are missing from TCRdb's copy, which holds only in-frame ones; the method was immunoSEQ multiplex PCR. The sample has hundreds of thousands of clones, approximately 74% seen once. Sequenced input: memory CD4+ T cells sorted from blood. Subset in this sample: CD45RA-negative fraction. All receptors derive from a woman under 40 in good health.

The gene calls are TRBV6-1 and TRBJ1-2, with a tentative D call TRBD1 (5 bases). In germline, CDR1 is MNHNS, CDR2 SASEGT. Deletions cut 4 bases from V and 3 bases from J, with 15 bases between. This CDR3 contains 15 residues. CDR3 sequence (DNA): TGTGCCAGCAGTGGGACATCCCATGACTACTATGGCTACACCTTC. Its protein product is CASSGTSHDYYGYTF.

This sequence joins TRBV7-9 and TRBJ1-1, with D perhaps matching TRBD1 (5 bases). Germline CDR1 SEHNR, CDR2 FQNEAQ (reference sequence). The CDR3 has 14 amino acids. V lost 1 base and J lost 7, with 13 bases in between. The CDR3: CASSLGAGNGEAFF. CDR3 coding DNA: TGTGCCAGCAGCTTAGGTGCAGGGAACGGTGAAGCTTTCTTT.

V is TRBV9 and J is TRBJ2-1; 10 bases are a match to TRBD2. Per germline, CDR1 SGDLS and CDR2 YYNGEE. This CDR3 has 16 amino acids. With V trimmed by 1 base and J by 7 bases, 8 bases remained unmatched. CDR3 sequence (DNA): TGTGCCAGCAGCGTATATGTACTAGCGGGGCGTAATGAGCAGTTCTTC. This gives the protein CASSVYVLAGRNEQFF.

This clone was counted at least ten times. V usage is TRBV30 and J usage is TRBJ2-4, with TRBD1 matching over 7 bases. This CDR3 contains 15 residues. V trimming: 7 bases; J trimming: 0 bases; junction bases outside the gene matches: 9. In germline, CDR1 is GTSNPN, CDR2 SVGIG (reference sequence). The CDR3 region is CASRTGVLAKNIQYF. DNA for the CDR3: TGTGCCTCGAGGACAGGAGTTTTAGCCAAAAACATTCAGTACTTC. Using reference TRBV30 and TRBJ2-4 for the parts outside the CDR3, the full variable domain is SQTIHQWPATLVQPVGSPLSLECTVEGTSNPNLYWYRQAAGRGLQLLFYSVGIGQISSEVPQNLSASRPQDRQFILSSKKLLLSDSGFYLCASRTGVLAKNIQYFGAGTRLSVL.

This rearrangement joins TRBV2 to TRBJ2-1; a weak D match, TRBD2 (6 bases). The ends were cut back, 6 bases at V and 2 bases at J, with 11 bases in the middle. Per germline, CDR1 SNHLY and CDR2 FYNNEI. This CDR3 spans 14 amino acids. The CDR3 is CASSLAETYNEQFF. The CDR3 nucleotides are TGTGCCAGCAGCTTAGCGGAAACCTACAATGAGCAGTTCTTC.

J is TRBJ2-1 and V is TRBV7-9; D might be TRBD2 (5 bases). The CDR3 length is 15 residues. Per germline, CDR1 SEHNR and CDR2 FQNEAQ (reference sequence). Trimming stripped 3 bases from V and 6 bases from J, with 15 bases between. The CDR3 here is CASSLSGLVLNEQFF. The CDR3 region has the DNA TGTGCCAGCAGCTTGAGTGGACTTGTTCTCAATGAGCAGTTCTTC.

CDR3 in DNA: TGTGCCAGCAGCCCGCTAGCGACGAGCTCCTACGAGCAGTACTTC. This encodes CASSPLATSSYEQYF. The rearrangement links TRBV5-6 to TRBJ2-7, with D perhaps matching TRBD2 (6 bases). Germline CDR1 SGHDT, CDR2 YYEEEE. The CDR3 extends over 15 amino acids. Trimming removed 4 bases from V and 0 bases from J, with 14 bases in between.

The genes are TRBV27 and TRBJ1-2; TRBD1 might be the D (5 bases). V shed 7 bases and J shed 4 bases, with 16 bases lying between them. The CDR3 sequence is 14 residues long. In germline, CDR1 is MNHEY, CDR2 SMNVEV (reference sequence). CDR3 coding DNA: TGTGCCAGCACCCCTGGGGGGGTTAGCTATGGCTACACCTTC. It translates to CASTPGGVSYGYTF.

This chain links TRBV18 with TRBJ1-2; possible D gene TRBD1, 6 bases. The CDR3 extends over 15 amino acids. The V and J ends lost 2 bases and 4 bases respectively, with 14 bases between them. In germline, CDR1 is KGHSH, CDR2 LQKENI. The CDR3 spells CASSPSQGWGYGYTF. For the CDR3, the DNA is TGTGCCAGCTCACCATCACAGGGATGGGGCTATGGCTACACCTTC.

The chain carries TRBV27 and TRBJ1-1, with D maybe TRBD1 (5 bases). This CDR3 spans 14 amino acids. The V end was cut by 6 bases, the J end by 3 bases, with 14 bases between. Germline-derived CDR1 and CDR2 are MNHEY and SMNVEV (reference sequence). CDR3 loop: CASRNRPGDTEAFF. CDR3 nucleotide sequence: TGTGCCAGCAGGAACCGACCGGGGGACACTGAAGCTTTCTTT.

V usage is TRBV7-8 and J usage is TRBJ1-4; D is undetermined. CDR1 and CDR2 (germline): SGHVS, FQNEAQ. Trimming removed 3 bases at V and 7 bases at J, with 15 bases between. This CDR3 contains 15 residues. CDR3 nucleotide sequence: TGTGCCAGCAGCTTCGGGAGGTTAGGAAGTGAAAAACTGTTTTTT. This translates into CASSFGRLGSEKLFF.

The chain carries TRBV19 and TRBJ1-5; tentative D call: TRBD1 (6 bases). V was cut by 6 bases and J by 6 bases, with 15 bases left in between. The CDR3 contains 14 residues. CDR1 LNHDA and CDR2 SQIVND come from the germline V gene (reference sequence). The CDR3 DNA follows: TGTGCCAGTAGCGGACAGCCTCAAGTTCAGCCCCAGCATTTT. As protein: CASSGQPQVQPQHF.

A few counts support this clone. This chain connects TRBV27 to TRBJ1-2, with D uncertain. CDR3 size: 14 residues. V was clipped by 8 bases and J by 2 bases, with 15 bases between them. Germline assignment: CDR1 MNHEY and CDR2 SMNVEV (reference sequence). The CDR3 DNA reads TGTGCCAGCGGACGAACCTGGAGGAACTATGGCTACACCTTC. Residues: CASGRTWRNYGYTF.

The genes are TRBV9 and TRBJ1-2; perhaps TRBD1 as D (5 bases). Trimming took 3 bases from V and 0 from J, leaving 15 bases between them. The CDR3 consists of 16 residues. Germline loops: CDR1 SGDLS, CDR2 YYNGEE. CDR3 sequence (DNA): TGTGCCAGCAGCGGACCTAGGGACGACACTAACTATGGCTACACCTTC. As protein: CASSGPRDDTNYGYTF.

V gene TRBV5-1 combines with J gene TRBJ2-2; 7 bases agree with TRBD1. The CDR3 extends over 15 amino acids. CDR1 and CDR2 (germline): SGHRS, YFSETQ. Losses at the gene ends were 6 bases for V and 4 bases for J; bases not matched to a gene: 9. The CDR3 nucleotides read TGCGCCAGCACTCTCCGGGACAGACCCACCGGGGAGCTGTTTTTT. As protein: CASTLRDRPTGELFF.

This chain connects TRBV21-1 to TRBJ2-1; the D call in the table, TRBD2, was not verified against the DNA. TRBV21-1 is described as a pseudogene. The CDR3 totals 12 residues. The CDR3 nucleotides are TGTGCCAGCAGCAAAGTCGGGTGGGAGCAGTTCTTC. It specifies CASSKVGWEQFF.

This clone appeared once. The rearrangement uses TRBV18 and TRBJ2-7, with D perhaps matching TRBD1 (6 bases). This CDR3 is 11 amino acids long. Germline V lookup: CDR1 KGHSH, CDR2 LQKENI. V dropped 6 bases and J dropped 8 bases, with 11 bases sitting between them. This chain's CDR3 is CASSPGEKQYF. CDR3 sequence (DNA): TGTGCCAGCTCCCCAGGGGAAAAGCAGTACTTC.

Here the CDR3 reads CASSESTWGGGTQYF. CDR3 DNA sequence: TGCGCCAGCAGTGAGTCGACGTGGGGGGGAGGGACCCAGTACTTC. The chain recombines TRBV10-2 with TRBJ2-5; TRBD2 agrees at 7 bases. This CDR3 comprises 15 residues. Germline V CDR1 and CDR2: WSHSY, SAAADI. Trimming removed 0 bases from V and 7 bases from J; junction bases left unmatched: 8.

V gene TRBV4-1 combines with J gene TRBJ1-5, with D possibly TRBD1 on 5 matching bases. From germline, CDR1 is MGHRA and CDR2 YSYEKL. The CDR3 length is 16 residues. V dropped 0 bases and J dropped 3 bases, with 12 bases sitting between them. CDR3 nucleotides: TGCGCCAGCAGCCAAGAGCCAGGGACCTTCAATCAGCCCCAGCATTTT. Translating it yields CASSQEPGTFNQPQHF.

The table lists this clone with a count of one. CDR3 nucleotide sequence: TGTGCCAGCAGTGTAAATACCCGAGGCTACACCTTC. This sequence encodes CASSVNTRGYTF. V gene TRBV7-8 combines with J gene TRBJ1-2; no reliable D call. Germline assignment: CDR1 SGHVS and CDR2 FQNEAQ. Trimming left V 6 bases short and J 8 bases short, with 13 bases between. The CDR3 has 12 residues. Complete variable domain (other parts from reference TRBV7-8 and TRBJ1-2): GAGVSQSPRYKVAKRGQDVALRCDPISGHVSLFWYQQALGQGPEFLTYFQNEAQLDKSGLPSDRFFAERPEGSVSTLKIQRTQQEDSAVYLCASSVNTRGYTFGSGTRLTVV.

J is TRBJ2-2 and V is TRBV4-1; 9 bases are shared with TRBD2. The CDR3 covers 17 residues. Germline V gene lookup returns CDR1 MGHRA and CDR2 YSYEKL. V shed 1 base, J shed 0 bases, and the junction held 3 bases outside the gene matches. CDR3 DNA: TGCGCCAGCAGCCAAGGACTAGCGGACTCGAACACCGGGGAGCTGTTTTTT. Translated: CASSQGLADSNTGELFF.